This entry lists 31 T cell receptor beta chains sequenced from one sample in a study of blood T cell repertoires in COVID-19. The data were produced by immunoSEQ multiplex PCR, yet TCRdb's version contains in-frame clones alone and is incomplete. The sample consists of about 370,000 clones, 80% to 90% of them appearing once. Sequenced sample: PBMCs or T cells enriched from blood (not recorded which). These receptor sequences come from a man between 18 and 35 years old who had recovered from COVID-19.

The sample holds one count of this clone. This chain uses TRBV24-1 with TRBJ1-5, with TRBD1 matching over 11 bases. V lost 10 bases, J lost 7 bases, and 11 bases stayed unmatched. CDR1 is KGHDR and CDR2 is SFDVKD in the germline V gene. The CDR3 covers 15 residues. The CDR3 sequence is CATSQDRGRRQPQHF. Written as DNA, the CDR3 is TGTGCCACTTCCCAGGACAGGGGGCGCCGGCAGCCCCAGCATTTT.

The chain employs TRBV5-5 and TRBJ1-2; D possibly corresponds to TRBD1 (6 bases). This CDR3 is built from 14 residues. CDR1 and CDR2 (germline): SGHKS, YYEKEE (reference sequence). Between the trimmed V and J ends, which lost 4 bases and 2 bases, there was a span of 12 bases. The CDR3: CASSPGHLNYGYTF. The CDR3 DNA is TGTGCCAGCAGCCCGGGACATTTAAACTATGGCTACACCTTC.

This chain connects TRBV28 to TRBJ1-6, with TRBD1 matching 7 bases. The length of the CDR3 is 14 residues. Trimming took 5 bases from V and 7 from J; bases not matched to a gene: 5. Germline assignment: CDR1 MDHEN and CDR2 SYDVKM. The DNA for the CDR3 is TGTGCCAGCAGTGGGGGACAGCTAAATTCACCCCTCCACTTT. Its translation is CASSGGQLNSPLHF.

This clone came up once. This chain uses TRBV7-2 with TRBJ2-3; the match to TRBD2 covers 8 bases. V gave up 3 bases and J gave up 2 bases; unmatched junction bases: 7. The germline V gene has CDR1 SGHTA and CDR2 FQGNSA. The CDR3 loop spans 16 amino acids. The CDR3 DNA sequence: TGTGCCAGCAGCTTTTCCGGGACTAGACTCACAGATACGCAGTATTTT. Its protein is CASSFSGTRLTDTQYF.

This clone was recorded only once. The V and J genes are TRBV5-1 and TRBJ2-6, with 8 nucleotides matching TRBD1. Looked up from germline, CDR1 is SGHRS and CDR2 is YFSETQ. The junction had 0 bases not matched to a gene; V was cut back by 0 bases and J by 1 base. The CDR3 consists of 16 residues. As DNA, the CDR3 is TGCGCCAGCAGCTTGGGACAGGGGTCTGGGGCCAACGTCCTGACTTTC. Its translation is CASSLGQGSGANVLTF.

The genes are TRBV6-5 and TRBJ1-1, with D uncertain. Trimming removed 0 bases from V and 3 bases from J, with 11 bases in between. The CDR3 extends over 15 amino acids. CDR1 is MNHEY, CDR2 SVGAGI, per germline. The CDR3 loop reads CASSYSFSSDTEAFF. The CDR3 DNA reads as TGTGCCAGCAGTTACTCCTTTTCATCGGACACTGAAGCTTTCTTT.

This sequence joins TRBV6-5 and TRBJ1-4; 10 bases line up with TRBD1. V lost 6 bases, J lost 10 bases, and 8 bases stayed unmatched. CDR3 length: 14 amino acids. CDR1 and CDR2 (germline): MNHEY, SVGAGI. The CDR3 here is CASRPDRGRGKLFF. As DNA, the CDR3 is TGTGCCAGCAGGCCTGACAGGGGGCGCGGAAAACTGTTTTTT.

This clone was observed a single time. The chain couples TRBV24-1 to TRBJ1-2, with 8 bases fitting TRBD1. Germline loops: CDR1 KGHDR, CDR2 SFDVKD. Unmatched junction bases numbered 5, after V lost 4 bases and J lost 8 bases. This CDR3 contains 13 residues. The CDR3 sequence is CATSERTGSGYTF. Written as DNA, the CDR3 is TGTGCCACCAGTGAGAGGACAGGGTCGGGCTACACCTTC.

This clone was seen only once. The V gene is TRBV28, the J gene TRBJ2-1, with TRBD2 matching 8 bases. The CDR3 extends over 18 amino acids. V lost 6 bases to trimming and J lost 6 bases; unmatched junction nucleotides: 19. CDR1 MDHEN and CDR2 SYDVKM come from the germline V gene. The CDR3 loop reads CASSHQRTSWYSRNEQFF. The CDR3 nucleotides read TGTGCCAGCAGCCACCAACGGACTAGCTGGTACTCTCGCAATGAGCAGTTCTTC.

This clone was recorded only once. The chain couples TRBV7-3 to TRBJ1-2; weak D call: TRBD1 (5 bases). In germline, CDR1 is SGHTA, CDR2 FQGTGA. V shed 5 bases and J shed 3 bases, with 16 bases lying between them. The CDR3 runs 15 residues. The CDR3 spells CASSESAGVHYGYTF. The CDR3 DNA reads TGTGCCAGCAGCGAAAGTGCGGGGGTCCACTATGGCTACACCTTC. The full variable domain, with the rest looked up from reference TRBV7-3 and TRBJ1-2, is GAGVSQTPSNKVTEKGKYVELRCDPISGHTALYWYRQSLGQGPEFLIYFQGTGAADDSGLPNDRFFAVRPEGSVSTLKIQRTERGDSAVYLCASSESAGVHYGYTFGSGTRLTVV.

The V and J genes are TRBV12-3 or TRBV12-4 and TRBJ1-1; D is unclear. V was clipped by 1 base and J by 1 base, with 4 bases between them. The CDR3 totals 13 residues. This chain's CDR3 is CASSLEQNTEAFF. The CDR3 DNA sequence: TGTGCCAGCAGTTTAGAACAGAACACTGAAGCTTTCTTT.

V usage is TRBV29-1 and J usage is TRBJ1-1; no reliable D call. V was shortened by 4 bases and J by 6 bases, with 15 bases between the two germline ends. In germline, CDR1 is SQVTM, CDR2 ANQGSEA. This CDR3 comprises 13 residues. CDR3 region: CSVALAGRAEAFF. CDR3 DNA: TGCAGCGTTGCACTGGCAGGCCGAGCTGAAGCTTTCTTT. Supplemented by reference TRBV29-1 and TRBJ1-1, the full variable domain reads SAVISQKPSRDICQRGTSLTIQCQVDSQVTMMFWYRQQPGQSLTLIATANQGSEATYESGFVIDKFPISRPNLTFSTLTVSNMSPEDSSIYLCSVALAGRAEAFFGQGTRLTVV.

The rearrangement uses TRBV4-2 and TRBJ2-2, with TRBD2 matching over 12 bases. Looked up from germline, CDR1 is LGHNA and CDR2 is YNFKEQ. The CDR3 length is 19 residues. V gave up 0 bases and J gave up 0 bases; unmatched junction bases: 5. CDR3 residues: CASSQDPSGGAANTGELFF. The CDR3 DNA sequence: TGTGCCAGCAGCCAAGATCCTAGCGGGGGGGCTGCGAACACCGGGGAGCTGTTTTTT.

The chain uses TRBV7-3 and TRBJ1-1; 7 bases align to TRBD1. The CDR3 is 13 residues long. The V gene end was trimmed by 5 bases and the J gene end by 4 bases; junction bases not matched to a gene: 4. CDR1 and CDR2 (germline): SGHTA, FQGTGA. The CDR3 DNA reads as TGTGCCAGCAGCAGAGGGGGCATCACTGAAGCTTTCTTT. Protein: CASSRGGITEAFF.

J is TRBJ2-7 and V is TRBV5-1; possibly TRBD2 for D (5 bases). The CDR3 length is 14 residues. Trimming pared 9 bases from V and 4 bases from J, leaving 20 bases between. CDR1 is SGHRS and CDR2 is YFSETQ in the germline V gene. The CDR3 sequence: CATSPEGSGYEQYF. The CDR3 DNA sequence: TGCGCCACTAGTCCCGAGGGCTCTGGGTACGAGCAGTACTTC. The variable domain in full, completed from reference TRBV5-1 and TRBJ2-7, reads KAGVTQTPRYLIKTRGQQVTLSCSPISGHRSVSWYQQTPGQGLQFLFEYFSETQRNKGNFPGRFSGRQFSNSRSEMNVSTLELGDSALYLCATSPEGSGYEQYFGPGTRLTVT.

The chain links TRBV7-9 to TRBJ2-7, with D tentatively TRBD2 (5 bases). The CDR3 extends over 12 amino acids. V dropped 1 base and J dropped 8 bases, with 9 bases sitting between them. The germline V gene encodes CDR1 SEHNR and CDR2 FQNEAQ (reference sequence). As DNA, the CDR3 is TGTGCCAGCAGCTTAGGGCGGAGGAAGCAGTACTTC. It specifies CASSLGRRKQYF.

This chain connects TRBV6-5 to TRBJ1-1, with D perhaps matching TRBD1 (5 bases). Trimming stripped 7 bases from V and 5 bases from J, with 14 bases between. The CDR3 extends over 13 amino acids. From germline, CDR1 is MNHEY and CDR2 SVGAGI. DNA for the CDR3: TGTGCCAGCATAGGGACGGCGGGAACTGAAGCTTTCTTT. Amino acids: CASIGTAGTEAFF.

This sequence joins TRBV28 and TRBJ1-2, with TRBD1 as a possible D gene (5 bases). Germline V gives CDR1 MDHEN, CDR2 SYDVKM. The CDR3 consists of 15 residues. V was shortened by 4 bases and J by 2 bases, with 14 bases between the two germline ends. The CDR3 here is CASSSNSGGNYGYTF. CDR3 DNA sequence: TGTGCCAGCAGTTCAAATTCGGGGGGGAACTATGGCTACACCTTC.

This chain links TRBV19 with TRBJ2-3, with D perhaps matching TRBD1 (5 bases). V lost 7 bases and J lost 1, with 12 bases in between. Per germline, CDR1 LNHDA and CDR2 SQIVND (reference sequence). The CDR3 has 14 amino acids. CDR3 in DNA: TGTGCCAGTACCACAAGGGGTGGCACAGATACGCAGTATTTT. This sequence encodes CASTTRGGTDTQYF.

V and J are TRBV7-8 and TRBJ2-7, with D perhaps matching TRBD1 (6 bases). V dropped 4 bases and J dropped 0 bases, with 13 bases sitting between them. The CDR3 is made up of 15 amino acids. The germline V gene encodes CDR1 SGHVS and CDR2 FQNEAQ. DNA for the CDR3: TGTGCCAGCAGCTACCCAGGGGCCCCCTCCTACGAGCAGTACTTC. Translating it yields CASSYPGAPSYEQYF.

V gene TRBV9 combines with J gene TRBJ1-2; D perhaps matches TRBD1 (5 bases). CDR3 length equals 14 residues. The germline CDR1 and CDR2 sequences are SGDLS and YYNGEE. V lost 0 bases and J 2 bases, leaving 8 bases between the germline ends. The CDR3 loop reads CASSVGEGNYGYTF. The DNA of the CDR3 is TGTGCCAGCAGCGTAGGGGAGGGGAACTATGGCTACACCTTC. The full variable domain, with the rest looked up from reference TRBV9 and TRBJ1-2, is DSGVTQTPKHLITATGQRVTLRCSPRSGDLSVYWYQQSLDQGLQFLIQYYNGEERAKGNILERFSAQQFPDLHSELNLSSLELGDSALYFCASSVGEGNYGYTFGSGTRLTVV.

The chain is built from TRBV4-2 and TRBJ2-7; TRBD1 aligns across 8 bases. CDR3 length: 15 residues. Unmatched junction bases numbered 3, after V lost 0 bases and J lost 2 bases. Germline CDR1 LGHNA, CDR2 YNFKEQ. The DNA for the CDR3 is TGTGCCAGCAGCCAAGATAGACAGGGGACCTACGAGCAGTACTTC. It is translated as CASSQDRQGTYEQYF.

The CDR3 reads CASSRHWSETQYF. DNA for the CDR3: TGTGCCAGCAGCCGTCATTGGAGTGAGACCCAGTACTTC. The V call is TRBV7-2, the J call TRBJ2-5; D is unclear. The CDR3 consists of 13 residues. V lost 5 bases and J 5 bases, leaving 12 bases between the germline ends. Germline CDR1 and CDR2: SGHTA and FQGNSA.

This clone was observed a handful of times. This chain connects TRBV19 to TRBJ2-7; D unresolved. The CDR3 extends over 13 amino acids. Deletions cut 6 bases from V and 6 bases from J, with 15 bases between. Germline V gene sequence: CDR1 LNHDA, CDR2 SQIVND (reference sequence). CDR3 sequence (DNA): TGTGCCAGTAGGGGCGAAGCTTACGGCGAGCAGTACTTC. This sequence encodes CASRGEAYGEQYF.

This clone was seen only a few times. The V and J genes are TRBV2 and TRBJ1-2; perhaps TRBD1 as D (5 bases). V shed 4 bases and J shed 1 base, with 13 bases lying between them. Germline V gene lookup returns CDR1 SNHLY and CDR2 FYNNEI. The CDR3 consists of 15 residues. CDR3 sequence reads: CASSVLADSNYGYTF. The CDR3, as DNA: TGTGCCAGCAGTGTCCTGGCAGACAGTAACTATGGCTACACCTTC.

The CDR3 nucleotides are TGTGCCAGCAGAAACCGGGACAGAAATAGTCAGTACTTC. Its translation is CASRNRDRNSQYF. J is TRBJ2-7 and V is TRBV28; 7 positions match TRBD1. The CDR3 totals 13 residues. The germline CDR1 and CDR2 sequences are MDHEN and SYDVKM. The V gene end was trimmed by 6 bases and the J gene end by 10 bases; junction bases not matched to a gene: 12.

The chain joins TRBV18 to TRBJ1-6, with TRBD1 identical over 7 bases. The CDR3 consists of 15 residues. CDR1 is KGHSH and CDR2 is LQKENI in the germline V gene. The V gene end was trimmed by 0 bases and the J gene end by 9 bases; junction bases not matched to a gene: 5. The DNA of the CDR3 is TGTGCCAGCTCACCACCTTCCAGGGGGAGTTCACCCCTCCACTTT. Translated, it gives CASSPPSRGSSPLHF.

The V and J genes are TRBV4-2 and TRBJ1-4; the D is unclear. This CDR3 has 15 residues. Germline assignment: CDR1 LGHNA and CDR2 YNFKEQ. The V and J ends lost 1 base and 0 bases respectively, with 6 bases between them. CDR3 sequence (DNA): TGTGCCAGCAGCCAAGGGCAGACAACTAATGAAAAACTGTTTTTT. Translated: CASSQGQTTNEKLFF.

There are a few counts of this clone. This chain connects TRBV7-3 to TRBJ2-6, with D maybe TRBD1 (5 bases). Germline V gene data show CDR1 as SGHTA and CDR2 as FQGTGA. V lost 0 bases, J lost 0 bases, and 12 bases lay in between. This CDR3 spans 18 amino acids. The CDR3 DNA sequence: TGTGCCAGCAGCTTAACGGCCCAGGGCTCCTCTGGGGCCAACGTCCTGACTTTC. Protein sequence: CASSLTAQGSSGANVLTF.

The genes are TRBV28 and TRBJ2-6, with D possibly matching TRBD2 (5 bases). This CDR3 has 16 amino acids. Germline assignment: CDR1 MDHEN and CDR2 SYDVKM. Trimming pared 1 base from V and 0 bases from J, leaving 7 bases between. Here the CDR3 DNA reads TGTGCCAGCAGTTTATACGGGAACTCTGGGGCCAACGTCCTGACTTTC. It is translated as CASSLYGNSGANVLTF.

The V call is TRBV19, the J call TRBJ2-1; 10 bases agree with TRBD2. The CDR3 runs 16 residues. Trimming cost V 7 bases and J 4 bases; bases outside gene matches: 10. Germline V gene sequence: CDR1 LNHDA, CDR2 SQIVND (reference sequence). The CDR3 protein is CASKALAGESYNEQFF. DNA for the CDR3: TGTGCCAGTAAAGCCCTAGCGGGAGAGTCTTACAATGAGCAGTTCTTC.